This T cell receptor (beta chain) was observed in a study of blood T cell repertoires in COVID-19. Libraries were prepared by immunoSEQ multiplex PCR; TCRdb keeps only in-frame clonotypes and omits some of them. The sample has hundreds of thousands of clones; about 89% are singletons. V was trimmed by 2 bases and J by 1 base, leaving 14 bases between them. The germline CDR1 and CDR2 sequences are SGHTA and FQGNSA. The CDR3 consists of 16 residues. The rearrangement links TRBV7-2 to TRBJ1-1, with D possibly TRBD1 on 6 matching bases. Sequencing was done on a sample of peripheral blood. This receptor was identified in a woman in her 40s who had recovered from COVID-19. CDR3 in DNA: TGTGCCAGCAGCTTATCGGTTTACAGGGCGAACACTGAAGCTTTCTTT. As protein: CASSLSVYRANTEAFF. Filled out from reference TRBV7-2 and TRBJ1-1, the complete variable domain reads GAGVSQSPSNKVTEKGKDVELRCDPISGHTALYWYRQSLGQGLEFLIYFQGNSAPDKSGLPSDRFSAERTGGSVSTLTIQRTQQEDSAVYLCASSLSVYRANTEAFFGQGTRLTVV.